Listed below are T cell receptor beta chains from one sample, sequenced in a study of cytomegalovirus exposure and HLA in healthy donors. The method was immunoSEQ multiplex PCR; TCRdb's version includes in-frame clones alone and lacks a portion of them. The sample includes tens of thousands of clones, roughly 78% of them seen just once. The sequenced sample was PBMCs. Every receptor here comes from a woman aged 40-49 years in good health and CMV-seropositive. The CDR3 runs from the conserved cysteine through the conserved F or W. D genes are given only for firm matches. Expanded clones get a size class; other rows say once, few or many, or leave the size out.

J: TRBJ2-1; V: TRBV15; D: TRBD1; size: -; CDR3: CAAGQGGSREQFF; DNA: TGTGCCGCTGGACAGGGGGGTTCGAGGGAGCAGTTCTTC
J: TRBJ2-2; V: TRBV5-6; D: -; size: -; CDR3: CASSLDAFPRTGELFF; DNA: TGTGCCAGCAGCCTGGACGCCTTCCCGAGGACCGGGGAGCTGTTTTTT
J: TRBJ1-1; V: TRBV7-9; D: -; size: -; CDR3: CASSPRAGENTEAFF; DNA: TGTGCCAGCAGCCCTAGGGCAGGGGAGAACACTGAAGCTTTCTTT
J: TRBJ2-2; V: TRBV9; D: -; size: few; CDR3: CASGEPGRTGELFF; DNA: TGTGCCAGCGGAGAACCAGGGCGGACCGGGGAGCTGTTTTTT
J: TRBJ2-5; V: TRBV7-2; D: TRBD1; size: -; CDR3: CASSLSTGDRETQYF; DNA: TGTGCCAGCAGCCTTAGCACGGGGGACAGGGAGACCCAGTACTTC
J: TRBJ2-1; V: TRBV7-9; D: -; size: -; CDR3: CASSTPGVASGEQFF; DNA: TGTGCCAGCAGCACCCCGGGGGTAGCGTCGGGTGAGCAGTTCTTC
J: TRBJ2-2; V: TRBV7-9; D: TRBD2; size: -; CDR3: CASSFSTSGAYTGELFF; DNA: TGTGCCAGCAGCTTCAGTACTAGCGGGGCGTACACCGGGGAGCTGTTTTTT
J: TRBJ1-5; V: TRBV2; D: -; size: -; CDR3: CASKYSNQPQHF; DNA: TGTGCCAGCAAATATAGCAATCAGCCCCAGCATTTT
J: TRBJ2-3; V: TRBV7-3; D: TRBD2; size: -; CDR3: CASSLGTSGGVDTQYF; DNA: TGTGCCAGCAGCCTCGGGACTAGCGGGGGGGTTGATACGCAGTATTTT
J: TRBJ1-1; V: TRBV5-6; D: -; size: -; CDR3: CASSWAGGMNTEAFF; DNA: TGTGCCAGCAGCTGGGCGGGCGGCATGAACACTGAAGCTTTCTTT
J: TRBJ1-2; V: TRBV18; D: -; size: -; CDR3: CASSLEGYGFYGYTF; DNA: TGTGCCAGCTCACTGGAGGGGTATGGATTCTATGGCTACACCTTC
J: TRBJ2-7; V: TRBV4-2; D: -; size: few; CDR3: CASSHIQLPGGSYEQYF; DNA: TGTGCCAGCAGCCATATACAACTACCAGGGGGGTCCTACGAGCAGTACTTC
J: TRBJ2-1; V: TRBV11-3; D: TRBD2; size: few; CDR3: CASSKSGGGQYNEQFF; DNA: TGTGCCAGCAGCAAATCCGGCGGGGGGCAATACAATGAGCAGTTCTTC
J: TRBJ1-4; V: TRBV9; D: TRBD1; size: -; CDR3: CASSFGQGQEKLFF; DNA: TGTGCCAGCAGCTTCGGACAGGGTCAAGAAAAACTGTTTTTT
J: TRBJ2-5; V: TRBV27; D: -; size: -; CDR3: CASSLRLGKETQYF; DNA: TGTGCCAGCAGTCTTCGACTAGGAAAAGAGACCCAGTACTTC
J: TRBJ1-4; V: TRBV9; D: TRBD1; size: -; CDR3: CASSAYGTGEKLFF; DNA: TGTGCCAGCAGCGCTTACGGGACAGGGGAAAAACTGTTTTTT
J: TRBJ1-1; V: TRBV19; D: -; size: -; CDR3: CASSIVWAANTEAFF; DNA: TGTGCCAGTAGTATAGTTTGGGCCGCTAACACTGAAGCTTTCTTT
J: TRBJ1-4; V: TRBV28; D: TRBD1; size: -; CDR3: CASSTMGQVELFF; DNA: TGTGCCAGCAGTACGATGGGACAGGTGGAACTGTTTTTT
J: TRBJ2-7; V: TRBV6-5; D: -; size: -; CDR3: CASSFTGRSYEQYF; DNA: TGTGCCAGCAGTTTTACTGGCAGGTCCTACGAGCAGTACTTC
J: TRBJ1-2; V: TRBV7-3; D: -; size: -; CDR3: CASSLGGNGYTF; DNA: TGTGCCAGCAGCTTAGGAGGGAATGGCTACACCTTC
J: TRBJ2-2; V: TRBV5-1; D: TRBD1; size: -; CDR3: CASYRGSNTGELFF; DNA: TGCGCCAGTTACAGGGGATCTAACACCGGGGAGCTGTTTTTT
J: TRBJ2-5; V: TRBV4-1; D: TRBD2; size: -; CDR3: CASSQDPPRGAQETQYF; DNA: TGCGCCAGCAGCCAAGATCCGCCGCGGGGGGCCCAAGAGACCCAGTACTTC
J: TRBJ2-5; V: TRBV11-2; D: -; size: -; CDR3: CASSQLETQYF; DNA: TGTGCCAGCAGCCAACTAGAGACCCAGTACTTC
J: TRBJ2-5; V: TRBV19; D: -; size: -; CDR3: CASSPTNPSQETQYF; DNA: TGTGCCAGTAGTCCTACGAACCCCTCACAAGAGACCCAGTACTTC
J: TRBJ2-7; V: TRBV10-3; D: TRBD1; size: few; CDR3: CATGTGESYEQYF; DNA: TGTGCCACCGGGACAGGGGAATCCTACGAGCAGTACTTC
J: TRBJ2-6; V: TRBV11-3; D: TRBD1; size: -; CDR3: CASSISFPGTGKGANVLTF; DNA: TGTGCCAGCAGTATTTCATTCCCCGGGACAGGGAAAGGGGCCAACGTCCTGACTTTC
J: TRBJ2-3; V: TRBV2; D: TRBD2; size: once; CDR3: CASRASSGGAGTQYF; DNA: TGTGCCAGCAGGGCCTCTAGCGGGGGGGCCGGTACGCAGTATTTT
J: TRBJ2-7; V: TRBV5-4; D: -; size: -; CDR3: CASSPGIGDYEQYF; DNA: TGTGCCAGCAGCCCGGGTATCGGGGACTACGAGCAGTACTTC
J: TRBJ2-7; V: TRBV9; D: TRBD1; size: -; CDR3: CASSVGGQIYYEQYF; DNA: TGTGCCAGCAGCGTAGGGGGACAGATATATTACGAGCAGTACTTC
J: TRBJ2-7; V: TRBV2; D: TRBD1; size: -; CDR3: CASSVDRGPYEQYF; DNA: TGTGCCAGCAGTGTTGACAGGGGCCCCTACGAGCAGTACTTC
J: TRBJ1-1; V: TRBV6-5; D: TRBD1; size: few; CDR3: CASGQGLNTEAFF; DNA: TGTGCCAGCGGACAGGGTTTGAACACTGAAGCTTTCTTT
J: TRBJ2-3; V: TRBV10-1; D: TRBD1; size: few; CDR3: CASSESGTGPPDTQYF; DNA: TGCGCCAGCAGTGAGTCGGGGACAGGGCCACCAGATACGCAGTATTTT
J: TRBJ1-3; V: TRBV7-6; D: -; size: few; CDR3: CASSLQGASSGNTIYF; DNA: TGTGCCAGCAGCCTACAGGGTGCGAGCTCTGGAAACACCATATATTTT
J: TRBJ1-1; V: TRBV28; D: -; size: -; CDR3: CAGSDTNTEAFF; DNA: TGTGCCGGCTCCGACACGAACACTGAAGCTTTCTTT
J: TRBJ2-1; V: TRBV6-1; D: -; size: few; CDR3: CASSLWSEQFF; DNA: TGTGCCAGCAGTCTGTGGAGTGAGCAGTTCTTC
J: TRBJ1-1; V: TRBV5-1; D: TRBD1; size: -; CDR3: CASSLGDRGAFF; DNA: TGCGCCAGCAGCTTGGGGGACAGAGGAGCTTTCTTT
J: TRBJ1-1; V: TRBV5-1; D: -; size: -; CDR3: CASSLGATWSNTEAFF; DNA: TGCGCCAGCAGCTTGGGAGCCACTTGGAGCAACACTGAAGCTTTCTTT
J: TRBJ2-5; V: TRBV5-1; D: TRBD2; size: -; CDR3: CASSLGLAGGETQYF; DNA: TGCGCCAGCAGCTTGGGACTAGCGGGGGGGGAGACCCAGTACTTC
J: TRBJ2-1; V: TRBV9; D: -; size: -; CDR3: CASSVGVSLHNEQFF; DNA: TGTGCCAGCAGCGTAGGTGTTAGCCTCCACAATGAGCAGTTCTTC
J: TRBJ1-2; V: TRBV7-3; D: TRBD1; size: -; CDR3: CASSRGTGYGYTF; DNA: TGTGCCAGCAGCCGCGGGACAGGGTATGGCTACACCTTC
J: TRBJ2-1; V: TRBV27; D: TRBD1; size: -; CDR3: CASSQQGARDEQFF; DNA: TGTGCCAGCAGTCAACAGGGGGCCCGGGATGAGCAGTTCTTC
J: TRBJ2-7; V: TRBV2; D: TRBD2; size: few; CDR3: CASTRTSGGGGYEQYF; DNA: TGTGCCAGCACCAGGACTAGCGGGGGGGGTGGCTACGAGCAGTACTTC
J: TRBJ2-7; V: TRBV2; D: -; size: -; CDR3: CASSGFTYEQYF; DNA: TGTGCCAGCAGTGGTTTCACCTACGAGCAGTACTTC
J: TRBJ1-1; V: TRBV6-5; D: -; size: -; CDR3: CASSYSGGRRNTEAFF; DNA: TGTGCCAGCAGTTACTCGGGGGGACGTAGGAACACTGAAGCTTTCTTT
J: TRBJ1-2; V: TRBV2; D: -; size: few; CDR3: CASRDGGSHGYTF; DNA: TGTGCCAGCAGGGACGGGGGATCTCACGGCTACACCTTC
J: TRBJ2-7; V: TRBV6-6; D: TRBD1; size: -; CDR3: CASSYEGAKTYEQYF; DNA: TGTGCCAGCAGTTACGAGGGGGCAAAAACCTACGAGCAGTACTTC
J: TRBJ2-3; V: TRBV6-1; D: -; size: -; CDR3: CASSDPTRNTDTQYF; DNA: TGTGCCAGCAGTGACCCGACTAGAAACACAGATACGCAGTATTTT
J: TRBJ1-1; V: TRBV29-1; D: -; size: -; CDR3: CSVESGERRRNAFF; DNA: TGCAGCGTAGAGAGCGGGGAAAGAAGAAGGAACGCTTTCTTT